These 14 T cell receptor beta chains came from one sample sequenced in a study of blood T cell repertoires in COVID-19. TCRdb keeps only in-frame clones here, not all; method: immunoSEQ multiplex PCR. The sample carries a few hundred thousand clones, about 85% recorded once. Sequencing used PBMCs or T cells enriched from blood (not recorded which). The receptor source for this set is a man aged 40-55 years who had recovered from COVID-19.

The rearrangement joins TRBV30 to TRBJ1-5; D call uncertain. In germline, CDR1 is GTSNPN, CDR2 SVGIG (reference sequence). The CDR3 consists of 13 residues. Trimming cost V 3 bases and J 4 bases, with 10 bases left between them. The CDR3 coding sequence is TGTGCCTGGAGCTCGAGGGAGAATCAGCCCCAGCATTTT. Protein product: CAWSSRENQPQHF.

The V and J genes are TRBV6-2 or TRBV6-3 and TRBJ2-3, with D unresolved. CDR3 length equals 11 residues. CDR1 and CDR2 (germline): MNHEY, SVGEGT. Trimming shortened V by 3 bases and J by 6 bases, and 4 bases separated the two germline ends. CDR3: CASSYEDTQYF. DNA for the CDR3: TGTGCCAGCAGTTATGAGGATACGCAGTATTTT.

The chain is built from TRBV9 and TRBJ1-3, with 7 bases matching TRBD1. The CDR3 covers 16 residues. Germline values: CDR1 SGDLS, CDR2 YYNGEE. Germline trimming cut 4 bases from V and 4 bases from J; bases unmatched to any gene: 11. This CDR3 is CASSPRNRGYGNTIYF. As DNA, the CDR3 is TGTGCCAGCAGCCCAAGGAACAGGGGATACGGAAACACCATATATTTT. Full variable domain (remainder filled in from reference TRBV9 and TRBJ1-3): DSGVTQTPKHLITATGQRVTLRCSPRSGDLSVYWYQQSLDQGLQFLIQYYNGEERAKGNILERFSAQQFPDLHSELNLSSLELGDSALYFCASSPRNRGYGNTIYFGEGSWLTVV.

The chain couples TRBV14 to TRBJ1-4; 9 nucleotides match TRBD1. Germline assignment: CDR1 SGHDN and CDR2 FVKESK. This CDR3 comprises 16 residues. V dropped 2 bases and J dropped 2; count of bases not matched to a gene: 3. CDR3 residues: CASSQSGTGTNEKLFF. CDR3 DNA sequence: TGTGCCAGCAGCCAAAGCGGGACAGGGACTAATGAAAAACTGTTTTTT.

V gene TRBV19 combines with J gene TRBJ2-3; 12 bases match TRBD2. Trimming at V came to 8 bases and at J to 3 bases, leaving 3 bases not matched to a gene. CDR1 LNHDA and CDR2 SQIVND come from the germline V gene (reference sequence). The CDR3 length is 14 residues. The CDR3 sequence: CASASGRVTDTQYF. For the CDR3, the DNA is TGTGCCAGTGCTAGCGGGAGGGTTACAGATACGCAGTATTTT.

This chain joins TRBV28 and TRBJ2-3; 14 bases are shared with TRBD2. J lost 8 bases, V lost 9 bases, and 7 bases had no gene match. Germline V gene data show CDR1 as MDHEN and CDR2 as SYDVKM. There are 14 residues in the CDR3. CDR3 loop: CASGTSGSTTTQYF. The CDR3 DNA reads TGTGCCAGTGGGACTAGCGGGAGCACCACTACGCAGTATTTT.

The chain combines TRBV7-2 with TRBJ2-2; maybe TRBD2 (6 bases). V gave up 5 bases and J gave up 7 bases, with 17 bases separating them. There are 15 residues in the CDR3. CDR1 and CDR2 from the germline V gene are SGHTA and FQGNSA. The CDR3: CASSTPTRVGGELFF. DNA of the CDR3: TGTGCCAGCAGCACCCCGACTAGAGTGGGCGGGGAGCTGTTTTTT.

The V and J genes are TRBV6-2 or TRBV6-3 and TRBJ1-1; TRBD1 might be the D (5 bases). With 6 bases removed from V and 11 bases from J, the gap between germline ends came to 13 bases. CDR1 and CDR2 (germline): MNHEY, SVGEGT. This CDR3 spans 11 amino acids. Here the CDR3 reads CASSERGDAFF. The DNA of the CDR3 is TGTGCCAGCAGCGAAAGGGGTGATGCTTTCTTT.

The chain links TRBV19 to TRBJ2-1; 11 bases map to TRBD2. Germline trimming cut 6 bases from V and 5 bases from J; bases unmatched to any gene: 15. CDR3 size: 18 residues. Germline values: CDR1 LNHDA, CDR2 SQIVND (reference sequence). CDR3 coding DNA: TGTGCCAGTAGGACGGTACTAGCGGGAGATCCCCCCGACAATGAGCAGTTCTTC. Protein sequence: CASRTVLAGDPPDNEQFF.

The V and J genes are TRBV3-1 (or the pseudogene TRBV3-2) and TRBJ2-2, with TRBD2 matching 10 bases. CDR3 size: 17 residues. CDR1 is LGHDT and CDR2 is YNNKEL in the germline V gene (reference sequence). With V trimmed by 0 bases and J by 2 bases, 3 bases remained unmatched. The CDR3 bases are TGTGCCAGCAGCCAAGATGAACTAGCGGGAAACACCGGGGAGCTGTTTTTT. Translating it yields CASSQDELAGNTGELFF.

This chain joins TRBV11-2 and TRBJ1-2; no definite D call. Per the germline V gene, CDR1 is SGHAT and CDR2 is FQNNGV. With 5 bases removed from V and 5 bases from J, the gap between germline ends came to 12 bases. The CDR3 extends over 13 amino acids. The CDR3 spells CASSQVGLYGYTF. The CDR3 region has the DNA TGTGCCAGCAGCCAAGTTGGACTGTATGGCTACACCTTC.

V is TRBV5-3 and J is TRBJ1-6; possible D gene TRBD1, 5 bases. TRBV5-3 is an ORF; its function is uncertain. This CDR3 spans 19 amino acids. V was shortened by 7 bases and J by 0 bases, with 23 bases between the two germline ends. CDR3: CARFARAGRGSSYNSPLHF. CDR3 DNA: TGTGCCAGATTCGCGAGAGCAGGGAGGGGAAGCTCCTATAATTCACCCCTCCACTTT.

The CDR3: CASSPPTSGSTYEQFF. As DNA, the CDR3 is TGTGCCAGCAGCCCCCCGACTAGCGGGAGCACCTATGAGCAGTTCTTC. The J gene is TRBJ2-1, the V gene TRBV7-9, with 12 bases lining up with TRBD2. CDR3 length: 16 amino acids. V shed 5 bases and J 8 bases; nucleotides not matched to a gene: 10. Germline values: CDR1 SEHNR, CDR2 FQNEAQ (reference sequence).

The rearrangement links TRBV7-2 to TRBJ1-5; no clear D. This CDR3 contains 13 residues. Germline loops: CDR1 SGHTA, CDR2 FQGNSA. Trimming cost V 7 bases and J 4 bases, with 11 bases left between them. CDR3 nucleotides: TGTGCCAGCACCATGAGCTCGAATCAGCCCCAGCATTTT. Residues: CASTMSSNQPQHF. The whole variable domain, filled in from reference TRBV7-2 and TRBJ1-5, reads GAGVSQSPSNKVTEKGKDVELRCDPISGHTALYWYRQSLGQGLEFLIYFQGNSAPDKSGLPSDRFSAERTGGSVSTLTIQRTQQEDSAVYLCASTMSSNQPQHFGDGTRLSIL.